What follows are 27 T cell receptor beta chains derived from one specimen sequenced in a study of T-cell reconstitution after alpha-beta-depleted transplantation in children. The TCRbeta library was prepared with unique molecular identifiers. TCRdb fed the PCR reads into MiXCR, producing one record per CDR3 protein. The sample holds about a million distinct CDR3 sequences, around 30% seen once. Sequencing was performed on PBMCs, mostly from graft donor cells, taken 360 days after TCRalphabeta/CD19-depleted stem cell transplant. All receptors derive from a boy younger than two who had a stem cell transplant for SCID, so the T cells may come from the graft donor.

This clonotype showed up just a few times. The chain joins TRBV11-1 to TRBJ2-1; 12 bases line up with TRBD2. Trimming took 3 bases from V and 0 from J; bases not matched to a gene: 6. The CDR3 contains 18 residues. The V gene's germline CDR1 is SGHAT and CDR2 FQDESV (reference sequence). The CDR3 reads CASSLLTSGGTSYNEQFF. The CDR3 DNA reads as TGTGCCAGCAGCTTGCTGACTAGCGGGGGTACCTCCTACAATGAGCAGTTCTTC.

The gene calls are TRBV5-1 and TRBJ2-1; 11 nucleotides line up with TRBD1. The ends lost 0 bases at V and 1 base at J; junction bases unmatched: 12. The CDR3 loop spans 20 amino acids. The germline V gene encodes CDR1 SGHRS and CDR2 YFSETQ. CDR3 protein: CASSLEGGQGTGGSYNEQFF. DNA for the CDR3: TGCGCCAGCAGCTTGGAAGGGGGACAGGGGACAGGGGGGTCCTACAATGAGCAGTTCTTC. The variable domain in full, completed from reference TRBV5-1 and TRBJ2-1, reads KAGVTQTPRYLIKTRGQQVTLSCSPISGHRSVSWYQQTPGQGLQFLFEYFSETQRNKGNFPGRFSGRQFSNSRSEMNVSTLELGDSALYLCASSLEGGQGTGGSYNEQFFGPGTRLTVL.

The table lists this clonotype with a few counts. The chain employs TRBV12-3 or TRBV12-4 and TRBJ1-3; D unclear. The CDR3 is 18 amino acids. V lost 3 bases to trimming and J lost 0 bases, with 18 bases between them. The CDR3 nucleotides are TGTGCCAGCAGTTTGAGAGGGAAGTGGCCGAACTCTGGAAACACCATATATTTT. Protein sequence: CASSLRGKWPNSGNTIYF.

This clonotype has a single count. The chain combines TRBV24-1 with TRBJ1-5; 10 nucleotides agree with TRBD1. The CDR3 totals 15 residues. The trim removed 4 bases at V and 4 bases at J, leaving 3 bases unmatched. Germline V gives CDR1 KGHDR, CDR2 SFDVKD. The CDR3 sequence: CATSELGQGNQPQHF. The DNA of the CDR3 is TGTGCCACCAGTGAATTGGGACAGGGGAATCAGCCCCAGCATTTT.

The chain uses TRBV9 and TRBJ2-2, with D maybe TRBD1 (5 bases). The CDR3 is 16 amino acids. V was shortened by 3 bases and J by 1 base, with 13 bases between the two germline ends. The germline CDR1 and CDR2 sequences are SGDLS and YYNGEE. CDR3 sequence reads: CASSDRATGNTGELFF. In nucleotides, the CDR3 is TGTGCCAGCAGCGATAGGGCAACAGGGAACACCGGGGAGCTGTTTTTT.

This sequence joins TRBV5-1 and TRBJ2-2; 8 positions match TRBD2. The ends lost 3 bases at V and 3 bases at J; junction bases unmatched: 7. The CDR3 length is 16 residues. Germline loops: CDR1 SGHRS, CDR2 YFSETQ. CDR3 amino acids: CASSSKLADDTGELFF. As DNA, the CDR3 is TGCGCCAGCAGCTCGAAACTAGCGGACGACACCGGGGAGCTGTTTTTT.

This sequence joins TRBV15 and TRBJ2-6, with D tentatively TRBD1 or TRBD2 (6 bases each). Per germline, CDR1 LNHNV and CDR2 YYDKDF (reference sequence). Trimming shortened V by 0 bases and J by 1 base, and 10 bases separated the two germline ends. This CDR3 has 17 residues. CDR3 protein: CATSRDRGPSGANVLTF. The DNA for the CDR3 is TGTGCCACCAGCAGAGATCGGGGGCCATCTGGGGCCAACGTCCTGACTTTC.

V and J are TRBV12-3 or TRBV12-4 and TRBJ2-5; a possible D gene is TRBD2 (6 bases). The CDR3 is 17 amino acids. The V end was cut by 2 bases, the J end by 2 bases, with 18 bases between. The CDR3 loop is CASSLFPNAGRQETQYF. Written as DNA, the CDR3 is TGTGCCAGCAGTTTATTCCCCAACGCGGGGCGTCAAGAGACCCAGTACTTC.

The gene calls are TRBV11-3 and TRBJ2-1; 7 bases agree with TRBD2. Unmatched junction bases numbered 3, after V lost 4 bases and J lost 3 bases. Per germline, CDR1 SGHNT and CDR2 YENEEA. CDR3 length: 14 amino acids. The CDR3 is CASSSRDYYNEQFF. CDR3 nucleotides: TGTGCCAGCAGCTCCCGGGACTACTACAATGAGCAGTTCTTC.

The rearrangement uses TRBV29-1 and TRBJ1-1, with no clear D. The CDR3 is made up of 12 amino acids. V lost 4 bases to trimming and J lost 0 bases, with 6 bases between them. Germline V gene data show CDR1 as SQVTM and CDR2 as ANQGSEA. The CDR3 bases are TGCAGCGTTGTACGGCTGAACACTGAAGCTTTCTTT. Amino acids: CSVVRLNTEAFF.

This clonotype was observed a single time. The chain carries TRBV2 and TRBJ2-1; tentatively, D is TRBD2 (7 bases). The CDR3 covers 17 residues. CDR1 is SNHLY and CDR2 is FYNNEI in the germline V gene. V dropped 6 bases and J dropped 5 bases, with 23 bases sitting between them. The CDR3 spells CASSGGLGANLNNEQFF. CDR3 sequence (DNA): TGTGCCAGCAGCGGGGGGCTCGGGGCTAATCTCAACAATGAGCAGTTCTTC.

CDR3: CASSYRDRGFTGELFF. The CDR3 nucleotides read TGTGCCAGCAGTTACCGGGACAGGGGATTTACCGGGGAGCTGTTTTTT. V gene TRBV27 combines with J gene TRBJ2-2, with 10 nucleotides matching TRBD1. The CDR3 loop spans 16 amino acids. V lost 4 bases to trimming and J lost 5 bases; unmatched junction nucleotides: 7. Germline values: CDR1 MNHEY, CDR2 SMNVEV (reference sequence).

The chain is built from TRBV3-1 and TRBJ2-1; no firm D call. V lost 1 base and J 9 bases, leaving 10 bases between the germline ends. The CDR3 contains 13 residues. Germline V gene data show CDR1 as LGHDT and CDR2 as YNNKEL (reference sequence). The CDR3 bases are TGTGCCAGCAGCCAAGCCCTAGTCGGTGAGCAGTTCTTC. Translated, it gives CASSQALVGEQFF.

This clonotype has just a few counts. V usage is TRBV7-9 and J usage is TRBJ2-1, with 8 bases aligning to TRBD1. CDR3 length: 14 amino acids. Germline V gene lookup returns CDR1 SEHNR and CDR2 FQNEAQ (reference sequence). The V segment lost 7 bases and the J segment 9 bases; nucleotides outside the gene matches: 11. CDR3 loop: CASIQGAGNTEQFF. CDR3 sequence (DNA): TGTGCCAGCATCCAGGGGGCAGGGAACACTGAGCAGTTCTTC.

This clonotype has more than one count but fewer than ten. The V and J genes are TRBV12-3 or TRBV12-4 and TRBJ2-7; TRBD2 agrees at 9 bases. The CDR3 contains 15 residues. The V gene end was trimmed by 6 bases and the J gene end by 3 bases; junction bases not matched to a gene: 9. CDR3 sequence reads: CASSLSGGKGYEQYF. CDR3 sequence (DNA): TGTGCCAGCAGCCTAAGCGGGGGGAAAGGCTACGAGCAGTACTTC.

The chain employs TRBV29-1 and TRBJ1-2; 8 nucleotides align to TRBD1. Germline CDR1 SQVTM, CDR2 ANQGSEA. The CDR3 runs 15 residues. V trimming: 5 bases; J trimming: 4 bases; junction bases outside the gene matches: 12. As DNA, the CDR3 is TGCAGCGTTAACAGGGGGGGGGCGCCCGGCTATGGCTACACCTTC. Protein: CSVNRGGAPGYGYTF.

V is TRBV10-3 and J is TRBJ2-1; D is uncertain. This CDR3 has 12 amino acids. V lost 7 bases to trimming and J lost 6 bases, with 10 bases between them. In germline, CDR1 is ENHRY, CDR2 SYGVKD. CDR3 sequence reads: CAINNPGNEQFF. CDR3 DNA: TGTGCCATCAATAACCCGGGCAATGAGCAGTTCTTC.

The genes are TRBV5-1 and TRBJ1-2; possibly TRBD1 for D (5 bases). CDR1 is SGHRS, CDR2 YFSETQ, per germline. V lost 2 bases and J lost 4, with 12 bases in between. This CDR3 has 14 amino acids. The CDR3 is CASSFGAGIYGYTF. The CDR3 DNA sequence: TGCGCCAGCAGCTTTGGGGCAGGGATCTATGGCTACACCTTC.

This rearrangement joins TRBV12-3 or TRBV12-4 to TRBJ1-5, with 7 bases fitting TRBD1. This CDR3 is 16 amino acids long. With 3 bases clipped from V and 0 bases from J, the junction kept 5 bases outside the gene matches. The CDR3 sequence is CASSLYGTDSNQPQHF. The DNA for the CDR3 is TGTGCCAGCAGTTTGTACGGGACAGATAGCAATCAGCCCCAGCATTTT.

This clonotype was counted only a few times. The J gene is TRBJ1-2, the V gene TRBV12-5; D ambiguous. The V end was cut by 5 bases, the J end by 2 bases, with 9 bases between. Germline CDR1 and CDR2: LGHNT and FRNRAP. This CDR3 is built from 13 residues. Here the CDR3 reads CASGLNLNYGYTF. The CDR3 DNA sequence: TGTGCTAGTGGTCTAAACCTCAACTATGGCTACACCTTC.

The rearrangement links TRBV12-3 or TRBV12-4 to TRBJ2-3; tentative D call: TRBD2 (6 bases). The length of the CDR3 is 15 residues. V lost 4 bases and J lost 3, with 14 bases in between. The CDR3 DNA reads TGTGCCAGCAGTTCCAGGCCGAGCGGGACAGATACGCAGTATTTT. Its translation: CASSSRPSGTDTQYF.

The V and J genes are TRBV4-3 and TRBJ2-1, with unresolved D. The germline V and J ends were trimmed by 1 base and 5 bases, with 9 bases remaining between them. Germline CDR1 reads LGHNA; CDR2 reads YSLEER. The CDR3 totals 14 residues. The CDR3 DNA reads TGCGCCAGCAGCCAAGGTCCAACCGACAATGAGCAGTTCTTC. Residues: CASSQGPTDNEQFF.

The rearrangement uses TRBV7-2 and TRBJ2-7; TRBD2 matches at 9 bases. Looked up from germline, CDR1 is SGHTA and CDR2 is FQGNSA. V trimming: 2 bases; J trimming: 0 bases; junction bases outside the gene matches: 8. The CDR3 loop spans 17 amino acids. The CDR3, as DNA: TGTGCCAGCAGCTTACAGTATAGCGGGGGCCTCTCCTACGAGCAGTACTTC. As protein: CASSLQYSGGLSYEQYF.

The chain has TRBV3-1 and TRBJ2-6; the D is unclear. V was clipped by 0 bases and J by 0 bases, with 6 bases between them. CDR1 and CDR2 (germline): LGHDT, YNNKEL (reference sequence). The CDR3 spans 16 residues. The CDR3: CASSQDRLSGANVLTF. CDR3 DNA: TGTGCCAGCAGCCAAGACAGGCTCTCTGGGGCCAACGTCCTGACTTTC.

The gene calls are TRBV7-3 and TRBJ1-1; TRBD1 is a possible D gene (5 bases). Trimming removed 1 base at V and 3 bases at J, with 12 bases between. The germline V gene has CDR1 SGHTA and CDR2 FQGTGA. The CDR3 is 15 residues long. CDR3 DNA: TGTGCCAGCAGCTTAAGCCATCAGGGCGACACTGAAGCTTTCTTT. Encoded protein: CASSLSHQGDTEAFF.

There are many counts of this clonotype. The chain has TRBV9 and TRBJ2-2, with D possibly being TRBD1 (6 bases). The ends were cut back, 1 base at V and 6 bases at J, with 10 bases in the middle. In germline, CDR1 is SGDLS, CDR2 YYNGEE. The CDR3 runs to 14 residues. The CDR3 DNA reads TGTGCCAGCAGCGTATCCGGGACACCCGGGGAGCTGTTTTTT. This sequence encodes CASSVSGTPGELFF.

This clonotype was seen a handful of times. The rearrangement uses TRBV20-1 and TRBJ2-1, with D perhaps matching TRBD2 (7 bases). The germline V gene has CDR1 DFQATT and CDR2 SNEGSKA (reference sequence). This CDR3 comprises 21 residues. V was shortened by 1 base and J by 2 bases, with 30 bases between the two germline ends. CDR3 bases: TGCAGTGCTAGAGTGGCCGAGTTGTCTAGAAGTTGGGAGGGGGCCTACAATGAGCAGTTCTTC. Amino acid sequence: CSARVAELSRSWEGAYNEQFF.